This TCR beta chain is from a study of technical replicates of blood from a few donors (dated by TCRdb to between 2016 and 2019). Trimming at the junction amounts to 4 bases on V and 7 bases on J, and the germline ends lie 17 bases apart. The CDR3 spans 14 residues, from the cysteine through the phenylalanine. Only the CDR3 region is kept as DNA, spanning 42 bases read in frame from base 1. Looking up the germline V gene yields CDR1 SGHDT and CDR2 YYEEEE. Turning to this clone: Its specific antigen is unknown. No much larger clonotype is one base removed from it; base qualities were not supplied.

To prepare the library, the immunoSEQ multiplex PCR assay was applied. Imported from immuneACCESS, the table was reduced by TCRdb to in-frame sequences with V and J called. These copies leave out some clones; in studies compared against another copy, an unresolved V gene accounts for under half, and the cause of the remainder is not known. The sample table lists around 100,000 clones, roughly 95% of them with a count of one. The ten largest make up 0.21% of the sample. The sequence was collected from a human donor in good health. The sample consisted of T cells isolated from PBMCs. The chain was built from TRBV5-6 and TRBJ1-2; matching of 6 bases hints at TRBD1 as the D gene. The nucleotide sequence reads TGTGCCAGCAGCCCGTGGGTAATCAGGGGTGGCTACACCTTC. Its protein reads: CASSPWVIRGGYTF.